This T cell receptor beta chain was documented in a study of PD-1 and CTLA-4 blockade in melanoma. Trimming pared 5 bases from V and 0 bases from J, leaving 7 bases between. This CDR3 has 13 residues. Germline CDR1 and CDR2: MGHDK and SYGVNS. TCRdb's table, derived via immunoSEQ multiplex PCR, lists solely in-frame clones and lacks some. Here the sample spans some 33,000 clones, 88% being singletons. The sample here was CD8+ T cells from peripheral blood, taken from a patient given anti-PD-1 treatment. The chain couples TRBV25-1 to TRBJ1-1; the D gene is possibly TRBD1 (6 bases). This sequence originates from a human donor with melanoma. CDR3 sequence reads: CASSQGLNTEAFF. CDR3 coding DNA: TGTGCCAGCAGTCAGGGGTTGAACACTGAAGCTTTCTTT.